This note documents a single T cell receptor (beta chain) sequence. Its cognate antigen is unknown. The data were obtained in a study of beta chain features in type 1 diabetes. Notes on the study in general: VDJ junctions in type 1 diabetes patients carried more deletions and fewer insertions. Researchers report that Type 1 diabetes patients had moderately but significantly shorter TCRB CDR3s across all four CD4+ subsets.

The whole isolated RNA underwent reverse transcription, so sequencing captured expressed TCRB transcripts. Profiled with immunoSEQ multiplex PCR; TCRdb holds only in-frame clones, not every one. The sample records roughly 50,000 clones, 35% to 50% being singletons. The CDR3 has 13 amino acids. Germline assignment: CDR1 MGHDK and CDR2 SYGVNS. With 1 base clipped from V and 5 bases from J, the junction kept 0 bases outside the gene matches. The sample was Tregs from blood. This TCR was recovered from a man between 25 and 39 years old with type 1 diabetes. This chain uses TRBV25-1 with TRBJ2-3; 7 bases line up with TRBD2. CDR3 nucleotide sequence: TGTGCCAGCAGTGAATCGGGGGGAGATACGCAGTATTTT. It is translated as CASSESGGDTQYF.